This T cell receptor (beta chain) is drawn from a study of blood T cell repertoires in COVID-19. TCRdb's copy holds only in-frame clones and misses some; the assay was immunoSEQ multiplex PCR. The sample lists tens of thousands of clones, around 87% seen once, with approximately 8% in the top ten. V lost 4 bases to trimming and J lost 1 base; unmatched junction nucleotides: 6. The CDR3 totals 14 residues. Germline CDR1 reads GTSNPN; CDR2 reads SVGIG (reference sequence). The chain uses TRBV30 and TRBJ1-1; 7 bases align to TRBD1. This receptor was identified in a human donor with acute or convalescent COVID-19. The donor label of this sample is uncertain. Input material: peripheral blood. The CDR3 DNA reads as TGTGCCTGGATGGACAGGTTCGGGAACACTGAAGCTTTCTTT. Translated: CAWMDRFGNTEAFF.